This T cell receptor beta chain was recorded in a study of blood T cell repertoires in COVID-19. Original data processing: Estimation of nucleated cell counts was performed using reference gene primer amplification. TCRdb keeps only in-frame clones here, not all; method: immunoSEQ multiplex PCR. The DNA was the basis for D and trimming; V, J and clone size are from that table. The data contain some 380,000 clones, about 89% of them singletons. The V gene lost 2 bases and the J gene lost 4 bases, with 14 bases spanning the gap. Germline V gene lookup returns CDR1 LNHNV and CDR2 YYDKDF (reference sequence). This CDR3 is 16 amino acids long. Those who participated ranged in age from about 18 to 89 years and resided in roughly 26 US areas. The study assigned cohorts using participant-reported clinical history.

Sequences were obtained from PBMCs or T cells enriched from blood (not recorded which). The TCR was taken from a man aged 30-40 years who had recovered from COVID-19. This chain joins TRBV15 and TRBJ2-2; a possible D gene is TRBD1 (5 bases). The CDR3 is CATSRTLQDLTGELFF. The DNA of the CDR3 is TGTGCCACCAGCAGAACTCTACAGGACCTCACCGGGGAGCTGTTTTTT.